This T cell receptor (beta chain) was captured in a study of T-cell reconstitution after alpha-beta-depleted transplantation in children. General study points: Among T cells one year after transplant, newly produced cells accounted for most counts and diversity.

The V gene end was trimmed by 3 bases and the J gene end by 1 base; junction bases not matched to a gene: 3. Per germline, CDR1 MGHRA and CDR2 YSYEKL. The CDR3 is 16 amino acids. As it was prepared, the TCRbeta library received unique molecular identifiers. TCRdb reprocessed the PCR reads with MiXCR, giving one entry per CDR3 protein. The data contain some 15,000 distinct CDR3 sequences, 4.5% to 6.5% of them singletons. This clonotype occurred many times. The antigen remains undetermined. The chain employs TRBV4-1 and TRBJ2-4, with TRBD2 matching 10 bases. This sequence was found in a boy younger than 18 with acute lymphoblastic leukemia, due to receive a stem cell transplant. The sample in question was PBMCs, obtained before TCRalphabeta/CD19-depleted stem cell transplant. CDR3 DNA sequence: TGCGCCAGCAGCCATACTAGCGGGACGGCCAAAAACATTCAGTACTTC. Translating it yields CASSHTSGTAKNIQYF.